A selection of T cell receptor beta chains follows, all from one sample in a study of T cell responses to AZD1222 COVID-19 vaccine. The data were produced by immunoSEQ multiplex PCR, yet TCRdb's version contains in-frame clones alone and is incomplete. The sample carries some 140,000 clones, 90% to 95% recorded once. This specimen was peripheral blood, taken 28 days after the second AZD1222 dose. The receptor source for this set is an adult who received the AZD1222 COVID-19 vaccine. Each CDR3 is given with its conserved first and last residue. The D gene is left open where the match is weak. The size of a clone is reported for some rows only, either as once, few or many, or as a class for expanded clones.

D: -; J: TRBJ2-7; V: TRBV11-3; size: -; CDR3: CASSSRTDSYEQYF; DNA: TGTGCCAGCAGCTCCCGGACAGACTCCTACGAGCAGTACTTC
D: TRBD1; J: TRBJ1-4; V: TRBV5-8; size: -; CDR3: CASSHSTGTGNEKLFF; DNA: TGTGCCAGCAGCCACTCGACAGGGACAGGGAATGAAAAACTGTTTTTT
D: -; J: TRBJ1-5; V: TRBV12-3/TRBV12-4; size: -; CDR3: CASSWGGQPQHF; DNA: TGTGCCAGCAGTTGGGGGGGCCAGCCCCAGCATTTT
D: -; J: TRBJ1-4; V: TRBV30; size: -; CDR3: CAWSSPGAGEKLFF; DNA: TGTGCCTGGAGTTCCCCGGGGGCAGGTGAAAAACTGTTTTTT
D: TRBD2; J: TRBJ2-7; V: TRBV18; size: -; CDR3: CASSQPGLDHPYEQYF; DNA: TGTGCCAGCTCTCAGCCGGGACTAGACCATCCCTACGAGCAGTACTTC
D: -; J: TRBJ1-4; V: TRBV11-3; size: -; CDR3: CASSLRVVGEKLFF; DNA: TGTGCCAGCAGCTTAAGAGTAGTTGGGGAAAAACTGTTTTTT
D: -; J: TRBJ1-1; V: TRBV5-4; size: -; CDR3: CASSAGISTEAFF; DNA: TGTGCCAGCAGCGCAGGGATTTCCACTGAAGCTTTCTTT
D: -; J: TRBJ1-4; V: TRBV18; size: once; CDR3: CASSPPRGSTNEKLFF; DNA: TGTGCCAGCTCACCCCCCAGAGGGTCAACTAATGAAAAACTGTTTTTT
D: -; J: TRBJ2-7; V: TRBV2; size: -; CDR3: CASSDVGEQYF; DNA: TGTGCCAGCAGTGATGTTGGCGAGCAGTACTTC
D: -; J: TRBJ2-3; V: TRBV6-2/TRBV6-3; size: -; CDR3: CASSYPHPGAPNTQYF; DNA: TGTGCCAGCAGTTACCCGCATCCGGGGGCGCCCAATACGCAGTATTTT
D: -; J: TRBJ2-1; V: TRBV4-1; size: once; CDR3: CASSQPSSARRNNEQFF; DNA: TGCGCCAGCAGCCAACCGTCTAGCGCCAGGAGGAACAATGAGCAGTTCTTC
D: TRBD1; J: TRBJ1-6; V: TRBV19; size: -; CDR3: CASSGQGNSPLHF; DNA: TGTGCCAGTAGCGGACAGGGAAATTCACCCCTCCACTTT
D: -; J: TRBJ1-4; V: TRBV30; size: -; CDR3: CACPLENEKLFF; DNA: TGTGCCTGCCCCCTCGAGAATGAAAAACTGTTTTTT
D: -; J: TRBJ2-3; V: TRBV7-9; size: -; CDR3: CASSLVLTDTQYF; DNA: TGTGCCAGCAGCCTCGTGCTCACAGATACGCAGTATTTT
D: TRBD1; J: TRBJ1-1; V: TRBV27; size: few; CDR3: CASSLTGADEAFF; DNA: TGTGCCAGCAGTTTGACAGGGGCCGACGAAGCTTTCTTT
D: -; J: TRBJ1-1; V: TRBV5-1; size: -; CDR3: CASTSGTRTEAFF; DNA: TGCGCCAGCACCTCCGGGACCCGGACTGAAGCTTTCTTT
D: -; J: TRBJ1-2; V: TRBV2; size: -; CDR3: CASGNGGTYGYTF; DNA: TGTGCCAGCGGGAATGGGGGCACCTATGGCTACACCTTC
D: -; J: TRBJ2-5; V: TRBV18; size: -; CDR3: CASSPAAGGETQYF; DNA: TGTGCCAGCTCACCGGCGGCAGGCGGGGAGACCCAGTACTTC
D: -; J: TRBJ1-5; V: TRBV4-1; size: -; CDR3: CASSQMFLGSNQPQHF; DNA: TGCGCCAGCAGCCAAATGTTTTTGGGAAGCAATCAGCCCCAGCATTTT
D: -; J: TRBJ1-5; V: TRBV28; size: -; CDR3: CASSFRSWGIAQQPQHF; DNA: TGTGCCAGCAGTTTTAGGTCTTGGGGAATAGCTCAGCAGCCCCAGCATTTT
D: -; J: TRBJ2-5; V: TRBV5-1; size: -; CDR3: CASRGGGETQYF; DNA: TGCGCCAGCAGAGGGGGTGGGGAGACCCAGTACTTC
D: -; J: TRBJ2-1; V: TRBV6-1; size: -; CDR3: CASSEGQQGKGNEQFF; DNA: TGTGCCAGCAGTGAAGGTCAGCAAGGGAAGGGTAATGAGCAGTTCTTC
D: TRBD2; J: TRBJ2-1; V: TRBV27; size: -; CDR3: CASSLGGSYNEQFF; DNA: TGTGCCAGCAGCCTGGGAGGGTCCTACAATGAGCAGTTCTTC
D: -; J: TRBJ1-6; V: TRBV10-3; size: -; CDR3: CAISEWQVNNSPLHF; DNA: TGTGCCATCAGTGAATGGCAGGTAAATAATTCACCCCTCCACTTT
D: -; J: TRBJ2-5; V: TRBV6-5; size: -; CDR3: CASGRSNQETQYF; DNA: TGTGCCAGCGGGCGTAGTAACCAAGAGACCCAGTACTTC
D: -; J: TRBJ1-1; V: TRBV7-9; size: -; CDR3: CASMTGGTEAFF; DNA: TGTGCCAGCATGACAGGTGGTACTGAAGCTTTCTTT
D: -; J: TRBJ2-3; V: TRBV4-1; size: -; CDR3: CASSQDLGKDTQYF; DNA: TGCGCCAGCAGCCAAGATTTAGGGAAAGATACGCAGTATTTT
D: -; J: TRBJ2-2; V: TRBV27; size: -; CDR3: CASSLAAGGTGELFF; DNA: TGTGCCAGCAGCCTAGCCGCGGGTGGCACCGGGGAGCTGTTTTTT
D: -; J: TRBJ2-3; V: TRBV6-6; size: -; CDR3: CASVRAHGADTQYF; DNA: TGTGCCAGCGTCCGGGCCCATGGAGCAGATACGCAGTATTTT
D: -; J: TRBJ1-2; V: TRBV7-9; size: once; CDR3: CASSPMGGTEFYGYTF; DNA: TGTGCCAGCAGCCCCATGGGCGGGACGGAATTCTATGGCTACACCTTC
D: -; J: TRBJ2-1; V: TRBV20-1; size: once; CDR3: CSASRGATRYNEQFF; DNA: TGCAGTGCTAGTCGGGGGGCGACCCGCTACAATGAGCAGTTCTTC